Listed here are 30 T cell receptor beta chains from one sample, sequenced in a study of cytomegalovirus exposure and HLA in healthy donors. This PCR relied on a set of 60 Vbeta primers and 13 Jbeta primers. Data came from immunoSEQ multiplex PCR; TCRdb stores just in-frame clones and leaves some out. The sample yields around 100,000 clones, approximately 88% seen once. The source material was PBMCs. These receptors came from a man aged 18 to 29 in good health and CMV-seronegative.

This clone was recorded only once. The DNA for the CDR3 is TGCGCCAGCAGCTCAGGACAGGGGGCGGGATACGAGCAGTACTTC. Amino acids: CASSSGQGAGYEQYF. J is TRBJ2-7 and V is TRBV5-1, with 11 nucleotides matching TRBD1. CDR1 is SGHRS, CDR2 YFSETQ, per germline. The V segment lost 3 bases and the J segment 4 bases; nucleotides outside the gene matches: 6. The CDR3 has 15 residues.

V usage is TRBV7-8 and J usage is TRBJ2-7; D is possibly TRBD1 (6 bases). This CDR3 spans 15 amino acids. Trimming stripped 4 bases from V and 7 bases from J, with 20 bases between. Per germline, CDR1 SGHVS and CDR2 FQNEAQ. The CDR3 sequence is CASSYSSGADLEQYF. In DNA form, the CDR3 reads TGTGCCAGCAGCTATTCGTCAGGGGCGGATCTAGAGCAGTACTTC.

The chain carries TRBV7-9 and TRBJ2-2, with a possible D match to TRBD2 (5 bases). CDR1 and CDR2 from the germline V gene are SEHNR and FQNEAQ (reference sequence). The germline V and J ends were trimmed by 0 bases and 2 bases, with 13 bases remaining between them. This CDR3 is built from 17 residues. CDR3 DNA sequence: TGTGCCAGCAGCTTAGCGAACCGGGGTTCCAACACCGGGGAGCTGTTTTTT. It encodes CASSLANRGSNTGELFF.

This sequence joins TRBV5-1 and TRBJ1-4; no clear D gene. The V gene's germline CDR1 is SGHRS and CDR2 YFSETQ. The V and J ends lost 2 bases and 5 bases respectively, with 13 bases between them. CDR3 length equals 15 residues. CDR3 loop: CASSFREARNEKLFF. CDR3 bases: TGCGCCAGCAGCTTTCGGGAGGCGAGGAATGAAAAACTGTTTTTT.

The chain has TRBV4-1 and TRBJ1-2, with D perhaps matching TRBD1 (5 bases). There are 16 residues in the CDR3. Germline CDR1 and CDR2: MGHRA and YSYEKL. V was trimmed by 4 bases and J by 2 bases, leaving 17 bases between them. CDR3 coding DNA: TGCGCCAGCAGCCGTACAGGAACCCAATCAAACTATGGCTACACCTTC. Protein sequence: CASSRTGTQSNYGYTF.

This rearrangement joins TRBV7-2 to TRBJ1-2; no firm D call. The ends were cut back, 2 bases at V and 6 bases at J, with 4 bases in the middle. Germline V gene data show CDR1 as SGHTA and CDR2 as FQGNSA. The CDR3 sequence is 11 residues long. The CDR3 region has the DNA TGTGCCAGCAGCTTACGGGATGGCTACACCTTC. Protein: CASSLRDGYTF. Combining the CDR3 with reference TRBV7-2 and TRBJ1-2 gives the whole variable domain GAGVSQSPSNKVTEKGKDVELRCDPISGHTALYWYRQSLGQGLEFLIYFQGNSAPDKSGLPSDRFSAERTGGSVSTLTIQRTQQEDSAVYLCASSLRDGYTFGSGTRLTVV.

This clone appeared a single time. The chain couples TRBV5-1 to TRBJ2-7, with 15 bases matching TRBD2. The CDR3 loop spans 17 amino acids. Germline V gene lookup returns CDR1 SGHRS and CDR2 YFSETQ. With 0 bases clipped from V and 1 base from J, the junction kept 2 bases outside the gene matches. DNA of the CDR3: TGCGCCAGCAGCTTGGGGGGGACTAGCGGGAGGTCCTACGAGCAGTACTTC. Translating gives CASSLGGTSGRSYEQYF.

V and J are TRBV5-1 and TRBJ1-2; 7 bases map to TRBD1. Germline values: CDR1 SGHRS, CDR2 YFSETQ. The CDR3 consists of 17 residues. J gave up 0 bases and V 4 bases, and 12 bases lay outside the gene matches. CDR3 protein: CASSHRSQGGSNYGYTF. The CDR3 DNA sequence: TGCGCCAGCAGCCATCGTTCGCAGGGGGGATCTAACTATGGCTACACCTTC.

This clone was detected once. The chain carries TRBV5-1 and TRBJ2-1, with D possibly TRBD2 on 6 matching bases. Trimming removed 4 bases from V and 2 bases from J, with 10 bases in between. From germline, CDR1 is SGHRS and CDR2 YFSETQ. This CDR3 is built from 14 residues. The CDR3 region is CASSRDSTYNEQFF. Here the CDR3 DNA reads TGCGCCAGCAGCCGGGACTCCACCTACAATGAGCAGTTCTTC.

The J gene is TRBJ2-5, the V gene TRBV19; TRBD1 agrees at 7 bases. From germline, CDR1 is LNHDA and CDR2 SQIVND (reference sequence). V gave up 5 bases and J gave up 5 bases; unmatched junction bases: 8. The CDR3 has 14 residues. CDR3: CASSPRQGMETQYF. DNA of the CDR3: TGTGCCAGTAGTCCCCGACAGGGAATGGAGACCCAGTACTTC. Drawing the rest from reference TRBV19 and TRBJ2-5, the complete variable domain is DGGITQSPKYLFRKEGQNVTLSCEQNLNHDAMYWYRQDPGQGLRLIYYSQIVNDFQKGDIAEGYSVSREKKESFPLTVTSAQKNPTAFYLCASSPRQGMETQYFGPGTRLLVL.

V gene TRBV4-2 combines with J gene TRBJ1-1; the match to TRBD1 covers 7 bases. The CDR3 spans 15 residues. Germline V gene data show CDR1 as LGHNA and CDR2 as YNFKEQ. J gave up 1 base and V 5 bases, and 7 bases lay outside the gene matches. The CDR3 here is CASSFTGTANTEAFF. In nucleotides, the CDR3 is TGTGCCAGCAGCTTCACCGGGACAGCGAACACTGAAGCTTTCTTT.

V is TRBV2 and J is TRBJ1-2; D is uncertain. CDR1 and CDR2 from the germline V gene are SNHLY and FYNNEI. This CDR3 has 10 residues. V shed 6 bases and J shed 6 bases, with 5 bases lying between them. As DNA, the CDR3 is TGTGCCAGCAGGTCCAATGGCTACACCTTC. It specifies CASRSNGYTF.

The chain carries TRBV28 and TRBJ1-2, with TRBD1 as a possible D gene (6 bases). CDR3 size: 15 residues. Looked up from germline, CDR1 is MDHEN and CDR2 is SYDVKM. The V and J ends lost 5 bases and 8 bases respectively, with 21 bases between them. The CDR3 bases are TGTGCCAGCAGTAGAGGGGACAAGGCCCGCCCGGGCTACACCTTC. It translates to CASSRGDKARPGYTF.

The chain joins TRBV13 to TRBJ2-2, with 8 bases matching TRBD2. The V segment lost 1 base and the J segment 7 bases; nucleotides outside the gene matches: 5. Germline V CDR1 and CDR2: PRHDT, FYEKMQ (reference sequence). The CDR3 is 15 residues long. The CDR3 is CASSLVGRAIGELFF. In DNA form, the CDR3 reads TGTGCCAGCAGCTTAGTCGGGAGGGCCATCGGGGAGCTGTTTTTT.

This chain links TRBV6-5 with TRBJ1-4; perhaps TRBD1 as D (5 bases). Per germline, CDR1 MNHEY and CDR2 SVGAGI. The CDR3 contains 15 residues. V was clipped by 5 bases and J by 3 bases, with 13 bases between them. The CDR3 coding sequence is TGTGCCAGCAGTCCCAGGGTGCGTGCTAATGAAAAACTGTTTTTT. Translation gives CASSPRVRANEKLFF.

The rearrangement joins TRBV7-8 to TRBJ2-1; the match to TRBD2 covers 10 bases. V shed 1 base, J shed 4 bases, and the junction held 10 bases outside the gene matches. Germline V gene lookup returns CDR1 SGHVS and CDR2 FQNEAQ. The CDR3 length is 18 residues. The CDR3 spells CASSLGRVAGGIYNEQFF. In DNA form, the CDR3 reads TGTGCCAGCAGCTTAGGGCGAGTAGCGGGGGGAATATACAATGAGCAGTTCTTC.

The chain joins TRBV6-5 to TRBJ1-5, with D maybe TRBD1 (6 bases). CDR3 size: 14 residues. Between the trimmed V and J ends, which lost 4 bases and 1 base, there was a span of 8 bases. Germline values: CDR1 MNHEY, CDR2 SVGAGI. The CDR3: CASSSRGSNQPQHF. The CDR3 bases are TGTGCCAGCAGTTCCAGGGGCAGCAATCAGCCCCAGCATTTT.

The genes are TRBV5-1 and TRBJ2-2, with D unclear. The CDR3 has 14 residues. The germline V gene encodes CDR1 SGHRS and CDR2 YFSETQ. V lost 0 bases and J lost 1, with 4 bases in between. This chain's CDR3 is CASSLAGNTGELFF. Here the CDR3 DNA reads TGCGCCAGCAGCTTGGCCGGGAACACCGGGGAGCTGTTTTTT.

DNA for the CDR3: TGTGCCAGCAGGTCAGGGGGCAAGGAGAGCACTGAAGCTTTCTTT. Translating it yields CASRSGGKESTEAFF. V and J are TRBV7-2 and TRBJ1-1, with 8 bases identical to TRBD1. The junction had 10 bases not matched to a gene; V was cut back by 6 bases and J by 4 bases. This CDR3 is 15 amino acids long. Per germline, CDR1 SGHTA and CDR2 FQGNSA. The entire variable domain, with the rest obtained from reference TRBV7-2 and TRBJ1-1, is as follows: GAGVSQSPSNKVTEKGKDVELRCDPISGHTALYWYRQSLGQGLEFLIYFQGNSAPDKSGLPSDRFSAERTGGSVSTLTIQRTQQEDSAVYLCASRSGGKESTEAFFGQGTRLTVV.

V is TRBV9 and J is TRBJ2-1; unclear D gene. Germline lookup yields CDR1 SGDLS and CDR2 YYNGEE. This CDR3 comprises 12 residues. Trimming took 4 bases from V and 6 from J, leaving 8 bases between them. CDR3 sequence: CASSPLGNEQFF. CDR3 in DNA: TGTGCCAGCAGCCCGCTAGGCAATGAGCAGTTCTTC.

The sample holds one count of this clone. V and J are TRBV28 and TRBJ1-1; the D gene is possibly TRBD1 (5 bases). Germline V gives CDR1 MDHEN, CDR2 SYDVKM. V lost 1 base and J lost 6, with 21 bases in between. This CDR3 has 17 residues. The CDR3 nucleotides read TGTGCCAGCAGTTTATTTCGTCTGTATGGAGGGGAAGCTGAAGCTTTCTTT. Translation: CASSLFRLYGGEAEAFF.

The chain couples TRBV7-8 to TRBJ2-3; 7 bases map to TRBD1. The CDR3 is 16 residues long. V dropped 1 base and J dropped 3; count of bases not matched to a gene: 7. Germline loops: CDR1 SGHVS, CDR2 FQNEAQ. The CDR3: CASSLERDRKTDTQYF. In nucleotides, the CDR3 is TGTGCCAGCAGCTTAGAACGGGACAGAAAAACAGATACGCAGTATTTT. The whole variable domain, filled in from reference TRBV7-8 and TRBJ2-3, reads GAGVSQSPRYKVAKRGQDVALRCDPISGHVSLFWYQQALGQGPEFLTYFQNEAQLDKSGLPSDRFFAERPEGSVSTLKIQRTQQEDSAVYLCASSLERDRKTDTQYFGPGTRLTVL.

This clone was seen a single time. V and J are TRBV9 and TRBJ1-2; TRBD1 agrees at 9 bases. The CDR3 is 16 residues long. Germline V gene sequence: CDR1 SGDLS, CDR2 YYNGEE. V dropped 0 bases and J dropped 2; count of bases not matched to a gene: 5. The CDR3 nucleotides read TGTGCCAGCAGCGTAGAGGTGACAGGGGGGAACTATGGCTACACCTTC. Amino acid sequence: CASSVEVTGGNYGYTF.

This clone was found a few times. The chain couples TRBV7-9 to TRBJ2-7; 10 positions match TRBD1. Looked up from germline, CDR1 is SEHNR and CDR2 is FQNEAQ (reference sequence). V was pared by 4 bases and J by 4 bases, with 4 bases of the junction left unmatched. CDR3 size: 14 residues. The CDR3, as DNA: TGTGCCAGCAGCTCGGGGACAGGGGCATACGAGCAGTACTTC. This encodes CASSSGTGAYEQYF.

The chain is built from TRBV5-1 and TRBJ2-2; 11 bases are shared with TRBD2. This CDR3 has 18 amino acids. The ends lost 0 bases at V and 7 bases at J; junction bases unmatched: 11. CDR1 is SGHRS and CDR2 is YFSETQ in the germline V gene. CDR3 DNA sequence: TGCGCCAGCAGCTTGGAAGGGGCTAGCGGGAGGACGATCGGGGAGCTGTTTTTT. Amino acids: CASSLEGASGRTIGELFF.

V is TRBV11-2 and J is TRBJ2-1, with D unclear. Germline CDR1 reads SGHAT; CDR2 reads FQNNGV. V gave up 1 base and J gave up 10 bases, with 8 bases separating them. There are 12 residues in the CDR3. The CDR3 loop is CASSLAPTEQFF. The CDR3 DNA follows: TGTGCCAGCAGCTTAGCGCCGACAGAGCAGTTCTTC.

The V and J genes are TRBV27 and TRBJ1-4, with 7 bases matching TRBD1. J lost 4 bases, V lost 5 bases, and 7 bases had no gene match. This CDR3 is 15 amino acids long. Germline V gene sequence: CDR1 MNHEY, CDR2 SMNVEV (reference sequence). CDR3 sequence reads: CASSRGQVNNEKLFF. The CDR3, as DNA: TGTGCCAGCAGTCGAGGACAGGTTAATAATGAAAAACTGTTTTTT.

The rearrangement uses TRBV6-5 and TRBJ1-1; perhaps TRBD1 as D (6 bases). V was shortened by 4 bases and J by 1 base, with 13 bases between the two germline ends. Germline CDR1 reads MNHEY; CDR2 reads SVGAGI. This CDR3 is built from 15 residues. CDR3 sequence: CASSSLGGRNTEAFF. CDR3 sequence (DNA): TGTGCCAGCAGTTCATTAGGGGGAAGGAACACTGAAGCTTTCTTT.

The chain carries TRBV2 and TRBJ2-4; 7 bases align to TRBD1. This CDR3 comprises 16 residues. CDR1 and CDR2 from the germline V gene are SNHLY and FYNNEI. Trimming removed 2 bases from V and 5 bases from J; junction bases left unmatched: 9. DNA for the CDR3: TGTGCCAGCAGTGAAAGTATGACAGGGTTAGAAAACATTCAGTACTTC. Translation: CASSESMTGLENIQYF.

This sequence joins TRBV15 and TRBJ2-1, with D possibly TRBD2 on 5 matching bases. The CDR3 consists of 15 residues. V lost 3 bases and J 3 bases, leaving 12 bases between the germline ends. The germline gives CDR1 LNHNV, CDR2 YYDKDF (reference sequence). In DNA form, the CDR3 reads TGTGCCACCAGCAGTCCCGGGGAAATCTACAATGAGCAGTTCTTC. Protein: CATSSPGEIYNEQFF.